One and the same sample provided the 10 T cell receptor beta chains below, sequenced in a study of blood T cell repertoires in COVID-19. Repertoires were generated with immunoSEQ multiplex PCR, while TCRdb's copy carries only in-frame clones and drops some. This table has approximately 200,000 clones, 85% to 90% appearing once. The sample was peripheral blood. All receptors come from a man between 50 and 59 years old with acute or convalescent COVID-19.

This chain connects TRBV11-2 to TRBJ1-2; TRBD1 agrees at 8 bases. The V segment lost 4 bases and the J segment 10 bases; nucleotides outside the gene matches: 11. CDR3 length: 14 amino acids. In germline, CDR1 is SGHAT, CDR2 FQNNGV. DNA of the CDR3: TGTGCCAGCAGCTACGGACAGGGATCTTCTGACTACACCTTC. It codes for CASSYGQGSSDYTF.

The chain carries TRBV4-1 and TRBJ2-2, with 8 bases that match TRBD2. CDR1 and CDR2 (germline): MGHRA, YSYEKL. Unmatched junction bases numbered 3, after V lost 0 bases and J lost 0 bases. CDR3 length equals 17 residues. The CDR3 loop is CASSQDPGLANTGELFF. In nucleotides, the CDR3 is TGCGCCAGCAGCCAAGATCCGGGACTAGCGAACACCGGGGAGCTGTTTTTT.

This clone came up once. J is TRBJ1-2 and V is TRBV7-8; 9 bases are a match to TRBD1. Germline V gene sequence: CDR1 SGHVS, CDR2 FQNEAQ. CDR3 size: 16 residues. V shed 1 base, J shed 8 bases, and the junction held 11 bases outside the gene matches. CDR3 DNA: TGTGCCAGCAGCTTAGGGGTACAGGGGGCCTTCCAGGGCTACACCTTC. As protein: CASSLGVQGAFQGYTF.

This clone was detected only once. The chain is built from TRBV2 and TRBJ1-4; 7 bases fit TRBD1. This CDR3 is 15 amino acids long. J was trimmed by 8 bases and V by 5 bases; bases with no gene match: 11. The V gene's germline CDR1 is SNHLY and CDR2 FYNNEI. CDR3 sequence (DNA): TGTGCCAGCAGTCTCAGGACAGGAAGGGACGAAAAACTGTTTTTT. Translating it yields CASSLRTGRDEKLFF.

This clone was observed a single time. This sequence joins TRBV5-5 and TRBJ2-5; 12 bases are a match to TRBD2. Germline CDR1 SGHKS, CDR2 YYEKEE (reference sequence). This CDR3 region has 15 residues. The V gene end was trimmed by 5 bases and the J gene end by 1 base; junction bases not matched to a gene: 3. CDR3 region: CASSRTSGAQETQYF. The CDR3 nucleotides are TGTGCCAGCAGTCGGACTAGCGGGGCCCAAGAGACCCAGTACTTC.

This rearrangement joins TRBV6-1 to TRBJ1-2; 7 bases fit TRBD1. Germline values: CDR1 MNHNS, CDR2 SASEGT. Unmatched junction bases numbered 10, after V lost 1 base and J lost 2 bases. The length of the CDR3 is 17 residues. DNA for the CDR3: TGTGCCAGCAGTGAAGGAAGGACAGGCACTCCCAACTATGGCTACACCTTC. Amino acid sequence: CASSEGRTGTPNYGYTF.

The chain uses TRBV2 and TRBJ2-3; TRBD2 matches 8 bases. V was clipped by 9 bases and J by 7 bases; unmatched bases: 12. The CDR3 length is 14 residues. Germline V lookup: CDR1 SNHLY, CDR2 FYNNEI. The chain's CDR3 is CARTEGLAGYTQYF. In nucleotides, the CDR3 is TGTGCCAGAACCGAAGGATTAGCGGGGTATACGCAGTATTTT.

The V gene is TRBV27, the J gene TRBJ1-2; D is perhaps TRBD1 (6 bases). V gave up 6 bases and J gave up 4 bases, with 15 bases separating them. From germline, CDR1 is MNHEY and CDR2 SMNVEV (reference sequence). This CDR3 has 14 amino acids. The CDR3 sequence: CASSRGLGAYGYTF. The CDR3 region has the DNA TGTGCCAGCAGCCGGGGATTGGGGGCCTATGGCTACACCTTC.

This chain uses TRBV19 with TRBJ1-1; D not resolved. Between the trimmed V and J ends, which lost 7 bases and 3 bases, there was a span of 12 bases. The CDR3 has 13 residues. CDR1 LNHDA and CDR2 SQIVND come from the germline V gene (reference sequence). CDR3 in DNA: TGTGCCAGTACCGACACACAATACACTGAAGCTTTCTTT. Translating gives CASTDTQYTEAFF.

The chain joins TRBV19 to TRBJ1-2; 7 nucleotides agree with TRBD1. V was clipped by 6 bases and J by 2 bases; unmatched bases: 3. CDR3 size: 13 residues. Germline values: CDR1 LNHDA, CDR2 SQIVND (reference sequence). As DNA, the CDR3 is TGTGCCAGTAGGGTGGACAGGAACTATGGCTACACCTTC. Encoded protein: CASRVDRNYGYTF. Combining the CDR3 with reference TRBV19 and TRBJ1-2 gives the whole variable domain DGGITQSPKYLFRKEGQNVTLSCEQNLNHDAMYWYRQDPGQGLRLIYYSQIVNDFQKGDIAEGYSVSREKKESFPLTVTSAQKNPTAFYLCASRVDRNYGYTFGSGTRLTVV.